The clone carrying this T cell receptor (beta chain) was seen a few times. No antigen is known for it. The germline V gene has CDR1 SGHRS and CDR2 YFSETQ. The V gene lost 9 bases and the J gene lost 1 base, with 20 bases spanning the gap. The CDR3 totals 15 residues. The entry originates in a study of T-cell reconstitution after alpha-beta-depleted transplantation in children. Study-wide findings and caveats: From surviving recipient T cells and thymic progenitors came the high day-60 TCRbeta diversity observed in some patients. At the one-year point after transplant, T-cell counts and TCRbeta diversity were found to come mostly from T cells that had been newly produced. Several hundred expanded graft clones reportedly gave rise to the alpha-beta T cells present about two months after transplant.

Unique molecular identifiers featured in how the TCRbeta library was prepared. TCRdb recomputed calls from the PCR reads with MiXCR, one row per CDR3 protein. Here the sample spans some 830,000 distinct CDR3 sequences, approximately 15% being singletons. This TCR came from a male patient younger than 18 who had a stem cell transplant for acute lymphoblastic leukemia, so the T cells may come from the graft donor. The chain is built from TRBV5-1 and TRBJ2-7; D possibly matches TRBD1 or TRBD2 (6 bases each). The source was PBMCs, mostly from graft donor cells, collected 360 days after TCRalphabeta/CD19-depleted stem cell transplant. The CDR3 coding sequence is TGCGCCACCCCAGGGGTCCCGGAGGGTTCCTACGAGCAGTACTTC. The encoded protein is CATPGVPEGSYEQYF.